Following are 15 T cell receptor beta chains from one sample sequenced in a study of blood T cell repertoires in COVID-19. This table comes from immunoSEQ multiplex PCR, and its TCRdb copy is limited to in-frame clones, with some not included. The repertoire holds 100,000 to 150,000 clones, with 81% as singletons. Sequencing used peripheral blood. These receptor sequences come from a man aged 25-45 years with COVID-19, enrolled during active disease.

The J gene is TRBJ2-7, the V gene TRBV3-1 (or the pseudogene TRBV3-2); 10 nucleotides line up with TRBD1. This CDR3 region has 15 residues. Germline V gene lookup returns CDR1 LGHDT and CDR2 YNNKEL (reference sequence). The V segment lost 0 bases and the J segment 6 bases; nucleotides outside the gene matches: 5. Written as DNA, the CDR3 is TGTGCCAGCAGCCAAGAAGGGACAGGGGATTTCGAGCAGTACTTC. It encodes CASSQEGTGDFEQYF.

CDR3 loop: CSVNTDTYGYTF. The CDR3, as DNA: TGCAGCGTTAATACAGACACCTATGGCTACACCTTC. The chain has TRBV29-1 and TRBJ1-2; D is uncertain. The germline CDR1 and CDR2 sequences are SQVTM and ANQGSEA. CDR3 length: 12 residues. Between the trimmed V and J ends, which lost 5 bases and 4 bases, there was a span of 11 bases.

The genes are TRBV5-6 and TRBJ2-2, with a tentative D call TRBD1 (5 bases). The germline V gene encodes CDR1 SGHDT and CDR2 YYEEEE. Trimming pared 4 bases from V and 0 bases from J, leaving 13 bases between. The CDR3 contains 16 residues. The CDR3 DNA reads TGTGCCAGCAGCCAGGGTGCAGGGCCGAACACCGGGGAGCTGTTTTTT. This codes for CASSQGAGPNTGELFF.

The V gene is TRBV19, the J gene TRBJ1-1, with D uncertain. The CDR3 is 14 amino acids. The ends were cut back, 6 bases at V and 7 bases at J, with 18 bases in the middle. Germline lookup yields CDR1 LNHDA and CDR2 SQIVND (reference sequence). CDR3 sequence (DNA): TGTGCCAGTAGCTATTATGAGGGCTTCGGTGAAGCTTTCTTT. Translation: CASSYYEGFGEAFF.

Many counts were recorded for this clone. The rearrangement joins TRBV11-3 to TRBJ2-2; 7 nucleotides line up with TRBD2. The germline V gene has CDR1 SGHNT and CDR2 YENEEA. The junction had 2 bases not matched to a gene; V was cut back by 3 bases and J by 4 bases. This CDR3 comprises 14 residues. The CDR3 protein is CASSFGGGTGELFF. The CDR3 coding sequence is TGTGCCAGCAGCTTTGGGGGGGGCACCGGGGAGCTGTTTTTT.

The chain combines TRBV28 with TRBJ2-7; 7 nucleotides line up with TRBD1. The CDR3 covers 12 residues. Trimming took 6 bases from V and 6 from J; bases not matched to a gene: 5. Germline-derived CDR1 and CDR2 are MDHEN and SYDVKM. The chain's CDR3 is CASSRQGSEQYF. The DNA for the CDR3 is TGTGCCAGCAGCCGACAGGGTTCCGAGCAGTACTTC.

This chain links TRBV18 with TRBJ2-5; no reliable D call. The length of the CDR3 is 14 residues. With 1 base removed from V and 5 bases from J, the gap between germline ends came to 11 bases. CDR1 is KGHSH, CDR2 LQKENI, per germline. CDR3 sequence: CASSPQSNRETQYF. CDR3 nucleotide sequence: TGTGCCAGCTCACCACAGAGCAACCGGGAGACCCAGTACTTC.

This clone was observed a handful of times. The chain uses TRBV7-3 and TRBJ2-7; TRBD2 is a possible D gene (5 bases). The ends were cut back, 1 base at V and 5 bases at J, with 9 bases in the middle. The CDR3 has 13 amino acids. Germline values: CDR1 SGHTA, CDR2 FQGTGA. For the CDR3, the DNA is TGTGCCAGCAGCTTAATTCTCGGGGACGAGCAGTACTTC. Protein: CASSLILGDEQYF.

For the CDR3, the DNA is TGTGCTAGTGGTTTGGCCCTTAGGGACAGGGGAATTTCCATATATTTT. It is translated as CASGLALRDRGISIYF. The rearrangement uses TRBV12-5 and TRBJ1-3, with 10 bases aligning to TRBD1. Germline assignment: CDR1 LGHNT and CDR2 FRNRAP. This CDR3 contains 16 residues. The ends lost 1 base at V and 11 bases at J; junction bases unmatched: 11.

A few counts support this clone. The V and J genes are TRBV28 and TRBJ1-2; TRBD1 aligns across 10 bases. The V segment lost 5 bases and the J segment 3 bases; nucleotides outside the gene matches: 15. Germline lookup yields CDR1 MDHEN and CDR2 SYDVKM. The CDR3 is 18 amino acids. CDR3 coding DNA: TGTGCCAGCAGTGAAAGCCTTCCCGGGACAGGGGACGACTATGGCTACACCTTC. This codes for CASSESLPGTGDDYGYTF.

The chain is built from TRBV4-3 and TRBJ2-2, with 7 bases fitting TRBD1. The CDR3 runs 15 residues. V shed 3 bases and J 8 bases; nucleotides not matched to a gene: 9. Per the germline V gene, CDR1 is LGHNA and CDR2 is YSLEER. CDR3 loop: CASSQGQGERGELFF. The CDR3 DNA sequence: TGCGCCAGCAGCCAGGGGCAGGGGGAGAGGGGGGAGCTGTTTTTT.

The chain carries TRBV11-3 and TRBJ1-1, with unresolved D. V lost 4 bases, J lost 6 bases, and 6 bases lay in between. The CDR3 covers 11 residues. Germline V gene data show CDR1 as SGHNT and CDR2 as YENEEA. The CDR3 nucleotides read TGTGCCAGCAGCTCCGAGTCTGAAGCTTTCTTT. Protein product: CASSSESEAFF.

The chain couples TRBV12-3 or TRBV12-4 to TRBJ2-1; D unresolved. The CDR3 length is 11 residues. Between the trimmed V and J ends, which lost 3 bases and 8 bases, there was a span of 5 bases. The CDR3 region has the DNA TGTGCCAGCAGTTTTCAATATGAGCAGTTCTTC. This sequence encodes CASSFQYEQFF.

This clone came up once. The chain employs TRBV19 and TRBJ1-5, with D possibly TRBD1 on 6 matching bases. The CDR3 sequence is 16 residues long. Germline CDR1 reads LNHDA; CDR2 reads SQIVND (reference sequence). The V end lost 5 bases, the J end lost 5 bases, and 19 bases lay between the germline ends. CDR3 DNA: TGTGCCAGTAGTCAAACGCGGGCAGGGGCCGATCAGCCCCAGCATTTT. Amino acids: CASSQTRAGADQPQHF.

Only a few counts were recorded for this clone. V is TRBV11-2 and J is TRBJ1-1; D unclear. The CDR3 consists of 15 residues. The germline V and J ends were trimmed by 8 bases and 1 base, with 17 bases remaining between them. Per germline, CDR1 SGHAT and CDR2 FQNNGV. In DNA, the CDR3 is TGTGCCAGCGGCGGACCGGGGATGGGGAACACTGAAGCTTTCTTT. Encoded protein: CASGGPGMGNTEAFF.